The clone carrying this T cell receptor (beta chain) was observed at least ten times. The sample is drawn from a study of T cells in Graves' hyperthyroidism and ophthalmopathy. Amplification of TCR beta CDR3 regions was performed using RNA transcripts as template. HTBI primers drove first-round RT-PCR of the TCR CDR3. Each CDR3 protein gets one entry after TCRdb re-called the multiplex PCR reads with MiXCR. Of some 350,000 distinct CDR3 sequences in the sample, roughly 15% are singletons; the top ten hold roughly 19%. The CDR3 is made up of 15 amino acids. In germline, CDR1 is SGHRS, CDR2 YFSETQ. J was trimmed by 4 bases and V by 2 bases; bases with no gene match: 7.

The clonotype originates from a woman in her fifties or sixties with Graves' ophthalmopathy. The chain combines TRBV5-1 with TRBJ2-3; 7 bases fit TRBD1. The sample taken for sequencing was blood. The CDR3 bases are TGCGCCAGCAGCTTACCGACAGGGACGGCAGATACGCAGTATTTT. Translated, it gives CASSLPTGTADTQYF.